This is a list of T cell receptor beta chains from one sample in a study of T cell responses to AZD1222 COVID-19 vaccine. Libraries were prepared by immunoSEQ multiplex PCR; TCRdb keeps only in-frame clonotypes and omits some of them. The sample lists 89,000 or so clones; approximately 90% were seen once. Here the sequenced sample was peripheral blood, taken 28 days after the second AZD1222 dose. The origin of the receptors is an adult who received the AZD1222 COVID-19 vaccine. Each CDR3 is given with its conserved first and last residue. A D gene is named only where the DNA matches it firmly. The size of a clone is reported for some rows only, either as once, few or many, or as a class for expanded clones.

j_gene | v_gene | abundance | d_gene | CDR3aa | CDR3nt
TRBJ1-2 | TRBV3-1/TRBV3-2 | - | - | CASSARGSVKGYTF | TGTGCCAGCAGTGCGAGGGGTTCTGTGAAGGGCTACACCTTC
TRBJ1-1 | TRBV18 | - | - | CASAPGLDLIEAFF | TGTGCCAGCGCCCCTGGTTTGGACCTTATTGAAGCTTTCTTT
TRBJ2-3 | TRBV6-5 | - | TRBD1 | CASEGQGSIPDTQYF | TGTGCCAGCGAGGGACAGGGCTCTATCCCAGATACGCAGTATTTT
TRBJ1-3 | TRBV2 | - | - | CASSEYGNTIYF | TGTGCCAGCAGTGAATATGGAAACACCATATATTTT
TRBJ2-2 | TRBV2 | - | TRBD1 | CASSFLGQGGTGELFF | TGTGCCAGCAGTTTTCTGGGACAGGGGGGCACCGGGGAGCTGTTTTTT
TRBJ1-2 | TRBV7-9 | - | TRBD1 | CASSLGTGTNYGYTF | TGTGCCAGCAGCCTAGGGACAGGGACTAACTATGGCTACACCTTC
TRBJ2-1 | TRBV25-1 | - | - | CASSPTDSVEQFF | TGTGCCAGCAGTCCCACGGACTCTGTTGAGCAGTTCTTC
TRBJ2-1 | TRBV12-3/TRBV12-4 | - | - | CASSTEGVGQWFF | TGTGCCAGCAGCACCGAGGGGGTCGGCCAGTGGTTCTTC
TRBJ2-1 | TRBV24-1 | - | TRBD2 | CATSDRGTSGNNEQFF | TGTGCCACCAGTGATCGCGGGACTAGCGGTAACAATGAGCAGTTCTTC
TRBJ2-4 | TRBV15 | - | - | CATTPRQYGAKNIQYF | TGTGCCACCACCCCTCGACAGTATGGGGCCAAAAACATTCAGTACTTC
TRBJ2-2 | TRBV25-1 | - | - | CASSSRGAANTGELFF | TGTGCCAGCAGTTCTAGGGGGGCAGCGAACACCGGGGAGCTGTTTTTT
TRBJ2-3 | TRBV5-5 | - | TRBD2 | CASSLNSGGAGTADTQYF | TGTGCCAGCAGCTTGAATAGCGGGGGGGCCGGAACCGCAGATACGCAGTATTTT
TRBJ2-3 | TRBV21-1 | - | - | CASSMQGGDTQYF | TGTGCCAGCAGCATGCAGGGGGGAGATACGCAGTATTTT
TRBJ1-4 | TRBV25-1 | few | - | CATATGYKTNEKLFF | TGTGCCACCGCGACCGGATATAAGACTAATGAAAAACTGTTTTTT
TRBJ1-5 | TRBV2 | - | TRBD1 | CASRRGPNQPQHF | TGTGCCAGCAGGAGGGGGCCCAATCAGCCCCAGCATTTT
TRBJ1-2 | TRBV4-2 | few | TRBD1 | CASSQESGGTGAGYTF | TGTGCCAGCAGCCAAGAGTCGGGAGGGACAGGGGCTGGCTACACCTTC
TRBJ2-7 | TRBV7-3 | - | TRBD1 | CASSLVGTGVHEQYF | TGTGCCAGCAGCTTAGTCGGGACAGGGGTCCACGAGCAGTACTTC
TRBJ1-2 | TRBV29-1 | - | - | CSARTANYGYTF | TGCAGCGCCAGGACAGCTAACTATGGCTACACCTTC
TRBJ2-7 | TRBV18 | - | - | CASSPRVGGSYEQYF | TGTGCCAGCTCACCACGGGTCGGGGGCTCCTACGAGCAGTACTTC
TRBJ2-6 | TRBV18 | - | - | CASSSGTATSSGANVLTF | TGTGCCAGCTCATCCGGCACAGCGACCAGCTCTGGGGCCAACGTCCTGACTTTC
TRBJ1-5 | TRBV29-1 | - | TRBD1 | CSVRDRGNQPQHF | TGCAGCGTTAGAGACAGGGGAAATCAGCCCCAGCATTTT
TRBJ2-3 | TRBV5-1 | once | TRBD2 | CASSLETGLAGGLRDTQYF | TGCGCCAGCAGCTTGGAAACCGGACTAGCGGGGGGGCTTAGAGATACGCAGTATTTT
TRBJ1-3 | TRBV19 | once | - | CASTPGTHYQFPGNTIYF | TGTGCCAGTACCCCCGGAACTCATTACCAGTTCCCCGGAAACACCATATATTTT
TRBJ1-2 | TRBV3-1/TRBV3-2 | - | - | CASSQGVRTAGYTF | TGTGCCAGCAGCCAAGGAGTCAGGACAGCTGGCTACACCTTC
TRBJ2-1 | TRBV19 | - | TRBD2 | CASSTQAGSYNEQFF | TGTGCCAGTAGTACTCAAGCGGGGAGCTACAATGAGCAGTTCTTC
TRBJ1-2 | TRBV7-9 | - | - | CASSLLFDGYTF | TGTGCCAGCAGCTTACTGTTCGATGGCTACACCTTC
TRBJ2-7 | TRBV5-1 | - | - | CASSLEPANEQYF | TGCGCCAGCAGCTTGGAGCCAGCTAACGAGCAGTACTTC
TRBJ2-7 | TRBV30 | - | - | CAWSVIGNYEQYF | TGTGCCTGGAGTGTCATCGGTAACTACGAGCAGTACTTC
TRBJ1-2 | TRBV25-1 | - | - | CASSATLGQDGYTF | TGTGCCAGCAGTGCCACTCTGGGGCAGGATGGCTACACCTTC
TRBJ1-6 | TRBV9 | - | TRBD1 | CASSVDRGTLHF | TGTGCCAGCAGCGTGGACAGGGGGACCCTCCACTTT